This T cell receptor beta chain was profiled in a study of PD-L1 blockade in urothelial cancer. Study in general: Men with urothelial cancer arising in the bladder made up about 85% of the roughly 29 patients. Analyzed time points were 3 weeks (second dose) and 6 weeks after therapy began. Patients had undergone 0 to 3 prior chemotherapy regimens.

Clones were sequenced by immunoSEQ multiplex PCR, and TCRdb holds only the in-frame ones, with some missing. The sample lists some 30,000 clones; more than 75% were seen once. CDR3 length: 15 residues. Trimming at V came to 1 base and at J to 2 bases, leaving 0 bases not matched to a gene. CDR1 is SGHDN, CDR2 FVKESK, per germline. The chain links TRBV14 to TRBJ2-1; 9 nucleotides match TRBD2. The sequence was collected from a man between 50 and 59 years old with urothelial cancer. The sequencing here drew on PBMCs, taken around atezolizumab (anti-PD-L1) treatment. The CDR3 protein is CASSQGLAAYNEQFF. Written as DNA, the CDR3 is TGTGCCAGCAGCCAAGGACTAGCGGCCTACAATGAGCAGTTCTTC.